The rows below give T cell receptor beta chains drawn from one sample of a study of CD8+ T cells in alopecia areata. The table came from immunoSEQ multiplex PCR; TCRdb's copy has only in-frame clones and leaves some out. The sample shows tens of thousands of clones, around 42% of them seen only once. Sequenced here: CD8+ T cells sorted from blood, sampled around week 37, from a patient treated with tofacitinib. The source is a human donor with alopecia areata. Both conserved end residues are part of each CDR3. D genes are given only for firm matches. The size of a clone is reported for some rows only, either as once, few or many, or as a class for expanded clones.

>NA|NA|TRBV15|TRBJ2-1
CATSDKLYNEQFF
TGTGCCACCAGCGACAAGCTTTACAATGAGCAGTTCTTC
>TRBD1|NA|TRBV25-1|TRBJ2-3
CASSRTGTTDTQYF
TGTGCCAGCAGCCGGACAGGGACCACAGATACGCAGTATTTT
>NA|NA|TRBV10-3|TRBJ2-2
CAIREGTGELFF
TGTGCCATCAGGGAGGGGACCGGGGAGCTGTTTTTT
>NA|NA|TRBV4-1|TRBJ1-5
CASSQGKNSNQPQHF
TGCGCCAGCAGCCAAGGGAAGAATAGCAATCAGCCCCAGCATTTT
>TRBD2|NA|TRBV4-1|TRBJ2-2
CASSQVSPWTSGRPRTGELFF
TGCGCCAGCAGCCAAGTATCACCCTGGACTAGCGGGAGACCCCGGACCGGGGAGCTGTTTTTT
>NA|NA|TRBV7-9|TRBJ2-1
CASSLGVDEQFF
TGTGCCAGCAGCTTAGGGGTCGATGAGCAGTTCTTC
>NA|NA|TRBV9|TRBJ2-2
CASSVGPGTGELFF
TGTGCCAGCAGCGTGGGCCCGGGCACCGGGGAGCTGTTTTTT
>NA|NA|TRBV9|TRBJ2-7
CASSPTSDGSYEQYF
TGTGCCAGCAGCCCAACCTCCGACGGATCCTACGAGCAGTACTTC
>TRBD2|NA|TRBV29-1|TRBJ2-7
CSAGGGTYEQYF
TGCAGCGCGGGGGGAGGGACCTACGAGCAGTACTTC
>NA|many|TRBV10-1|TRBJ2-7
CASSTGEVGEQYF
TGCGCCAGCAGCACAGGGGAGGTCGGCGAGCAGTACTTC
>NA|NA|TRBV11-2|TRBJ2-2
CASTQYGELFF
TGTGCCAGCACCCAATACGGGGAGCTGTTTTTT
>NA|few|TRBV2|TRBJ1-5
CASTRRSNQPQHF
TGTGCCAGCACTCGGCGTAGCAATCAGCCCCAGCATTTT
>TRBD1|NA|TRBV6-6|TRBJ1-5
CASRIPGQANQPQHF
TGTGCCAGCAGGATTCCGGGACAGGCTAATCAGCCCCAGCATTTT
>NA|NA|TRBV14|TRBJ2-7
CASSQAYEQYF
TGTGCCAGCAGCCAAGCATACGAGCAGTACTTC